This entry features one T cell receptor beta chain sequence. Some clones are missing from TCRdb's copy, which holds only in-frame ones; the method was immunoSEQ multiplex PCR. The data hold 99,000 or so clones, with roughly 88% observed a single time. These data originate in a study of blood T cell repertoires in COVID-19. Trimming took off 1 base at V and 4 bases at J, with 23 bases between the two ends. The CDR3 spans 18 residues. Germline CDR1 and CDR2: SGHKS and YYEKEE (reference sequence). The chain combines TRBV5-5 with TRBJ1-1, with TRBD1 as a possible D gene (5 bases). Input material: peripheral blood. This TCR was recovered from a man between 45 and 60 years old with COVID-19, enrolled during active disease. The CDR3 DNA reads TGTGCCAGCAGCTTGAGGGGAAGGGGCCCCTCTTTGGCCACTGAAGCTTTCTTT. This encodes CASSLRGRGPSLATEAFF.